What follows describes a single T cell receptor beta chain. Trimming took 5 bases from V and 4 from J, leaving 10 bases between them. The CDR3 sequence is 13 residues long. This sample is part of a study of blood T cell repertoires in COVID-19. Across the whole study: Acute and convalescent COVID-19 samples came from the United States, Italy and Spain. From T cells, B-cell-depleted T cells, or PBMCs came the material, which was cDNA or gDNA.

Source study methods: Reference gene primer amplification yielded estimated nucleated cell counts. The data were produced by immunoSEQ multiplex PCR, yet TCRdb's version contains in-frame clones alone and is incomplete. V and J calls and clone size are copied from that table; D and trimming were computed from the DNA. The sample lists roughly 71,000 clones; roughly 85% were seen once. The sequence was collected from a man younger than 40 with acute or convalescent COVID-19. The chain couples TRBV12-3 or TRBV12-4 to TRBJ2-3, with no clear D. Sequencing was carried out using peripheral blood. CDR3 bases: TGTGCCAGCAGTATACGTACTGCAGATACGCAGTATTTT. Amino acids: CASSIRTADTQYF.